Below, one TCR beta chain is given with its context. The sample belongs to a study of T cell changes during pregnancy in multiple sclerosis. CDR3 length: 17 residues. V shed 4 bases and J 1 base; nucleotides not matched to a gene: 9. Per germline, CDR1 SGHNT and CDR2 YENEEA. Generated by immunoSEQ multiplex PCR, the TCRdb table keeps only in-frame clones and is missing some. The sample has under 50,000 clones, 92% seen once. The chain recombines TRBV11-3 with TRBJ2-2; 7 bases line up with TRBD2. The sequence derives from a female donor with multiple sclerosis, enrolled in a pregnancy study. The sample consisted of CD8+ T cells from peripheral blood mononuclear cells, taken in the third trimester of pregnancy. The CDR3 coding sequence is TGTGCCAGCAGCTCCCGGGCGGGCGGGGGGAACACCGGGGAGCTGTTTTTT. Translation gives CASSSRAGGGNTGELFF.